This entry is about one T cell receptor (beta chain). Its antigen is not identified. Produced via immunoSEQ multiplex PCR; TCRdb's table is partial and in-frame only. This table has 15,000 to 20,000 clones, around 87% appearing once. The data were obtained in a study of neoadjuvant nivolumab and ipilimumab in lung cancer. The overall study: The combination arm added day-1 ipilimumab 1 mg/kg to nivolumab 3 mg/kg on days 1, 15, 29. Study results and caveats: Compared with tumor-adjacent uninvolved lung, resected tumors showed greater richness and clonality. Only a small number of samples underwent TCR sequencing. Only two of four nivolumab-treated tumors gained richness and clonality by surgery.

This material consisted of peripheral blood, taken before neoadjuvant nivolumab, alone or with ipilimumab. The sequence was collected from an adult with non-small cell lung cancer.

This CDR3 reads CASSLAGVGNEQFF. The CDR3 DNA is TGCGCCAGCAGCCTAGCGGGAGTTGGAAATGAGCAGTTCTTC. The rearrangement uses TRBV10-2 and TRBJ2-1; 10 nucleotides match TRBD2. CDR1 WSHSY and CDR2 SAAADI come from the germline V gene. The junction had 6 bases not matched to a gene; V was cut back by 6 bases and J by 7 bases. The CDR3 loop spans 14 amino acids.